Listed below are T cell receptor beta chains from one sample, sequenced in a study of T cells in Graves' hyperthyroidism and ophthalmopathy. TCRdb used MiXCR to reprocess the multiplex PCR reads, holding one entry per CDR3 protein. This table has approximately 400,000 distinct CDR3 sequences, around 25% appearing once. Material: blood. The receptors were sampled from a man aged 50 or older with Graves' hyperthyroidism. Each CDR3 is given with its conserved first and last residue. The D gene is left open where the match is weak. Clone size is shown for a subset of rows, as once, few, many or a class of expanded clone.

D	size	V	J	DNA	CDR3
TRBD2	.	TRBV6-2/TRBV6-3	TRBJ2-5	TGTGCCAGCAGCCCGACTAGCCTGACGAACGTAGAGACCCAGTACTTC	CASSPTSLTNVETQYF
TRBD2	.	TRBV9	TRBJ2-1	TGTGCCAGCAGCGCACTAGCGGTTAATGAGCAGTTCTTC	CASSALAVNEQFF
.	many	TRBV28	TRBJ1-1	TGTGCCAGCAGTTTAGGGGGAGGGGCTCAAAAAGCTTTCTTT	CASSLGGGAQKAFF
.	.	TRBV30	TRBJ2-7	TGTGCCTGGAGAGGTAGGGGCTACGAGCAGTACTTC	CAWRGRGYEQYF
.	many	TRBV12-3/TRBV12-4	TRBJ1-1	TGTGCCAGCAGCTACAGCGGAGAAGCTTTCTTT	CASSYSGEAFF
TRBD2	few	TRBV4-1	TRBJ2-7	TGCGCCAGCAGCCAAGACGGAGCGGGAGTCCCCGAGCAGTACTTC	CASSQDGAGVPEQYF
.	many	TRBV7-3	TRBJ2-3	TGTGCCAGCAGCGTCCGGAGCAGTAGCACAGATACGCAGTATTTT	CASSVRSSSTDTQYF
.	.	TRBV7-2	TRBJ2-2	TGTGCCAGCACGATTGGGGCCACCGGGGAGCTGTTTTTT	CASTIGATGELFF
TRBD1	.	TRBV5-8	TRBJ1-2	TGTGCCAGCAGCTCGGGGCTCGGGACAGAAGCGTATGGCTACACCTTC	CASSSGLGTEAYGYTF
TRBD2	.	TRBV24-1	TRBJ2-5	TGTGCCACCAGTGTTCGGCGGGAGCAAGAGACCCAGTACTTC	CATSVRREQETQYF
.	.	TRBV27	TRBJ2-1	TGTGCCAGCAGTTACCAGGGGTTGTACAATGAGCAGTTCTTC	CASSYQGLYNEQFF
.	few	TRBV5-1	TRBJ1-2	TGCGCCAGCAGCTTGCCCAGAGAGGGCTACACCTTC	CASSLPREGYTF
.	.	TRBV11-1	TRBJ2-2	TGTGCCAGCAGCGTAGTTCGGGGTACCGGGGAGCTGTTTTTT	CASSVVRGTGELFF
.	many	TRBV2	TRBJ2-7	TGTGCCAGCAGGGCCACCGGGGTCTACGAGCAGTACTTC	CASRATGVYEQYF
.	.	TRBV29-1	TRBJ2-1	TGCAGCGTTGATGGTCGGAATGAGCAGTTCTTC	CSVDGRNEQFF
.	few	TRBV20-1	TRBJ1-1	TGCAGTGCTCCTAAGGTACGATCAGAGGGTGAAGCTTTCTTT	CSAPKVRSEGEAFF
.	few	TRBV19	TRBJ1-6	TGTGCCAGTAACTTGGGGGGACTCAATTCACCCCTCCACTTT	CASNLGGLNSPLHF
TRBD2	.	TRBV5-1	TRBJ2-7	TGCGCCAGCAGCCTGGCCGCTAGCGGGAGCCCCTACGAGCAGTACTTC	CASSLAASGSPYEQYF
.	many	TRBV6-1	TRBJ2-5	TGTGCCAGCACGGGACAAAACATTGGGCGGGAGACCCAGTACTTC	CASTGQNIGRETQYF